This T cell receptor beta chain was sequenced in a study of response to subunit inactivated influenza vaccine. This clonotype was picked up a small number of times. The target antigen is unknown. TCRdb redid the calling of the RT-PCR reads with MiXCR, one entry per CDR3 protein. Of 300,000 to 350,000 distinct CDR3 sequences listed, roughly 22% are singletons. The V end lost 5 bases, the J end lost 0 bases, and 10 bases lay between the germline ends. Germline V CDR1 and CDR2: DFQATT, SNEGSKA (reference sequence). CDR3 length equals 13 residues. Findings and caveats of the study: The authors put forward the suggestion that each seasonal influenza vaccination may bring in only a limited number of new T cells.

The receptor was derived from a man in his fifties or sixties who received an inactivated influenza vaccine. The sample in question was PBMCs from blood, obtained approximately 20 months after vaccination. The gene calls are TRBV20-1 and TRBJ1-1; D is ambiguous. The CDR3 reads CSASFSMNTEAFF. In nucleotides, the CDR3 is TGCAGTGCTTCCTTCAGTATGAACACTGAAGCTTTCTTT.